This T cell receptor beta chain was identified in a study of control samples from healthy donors and cancer patients. The germline gives CDR1 MNHEY, CDR2 SVGAGI. V was shortened by 4 bases and J by 2 bases, with 13 bases between the two germline ends. The CDR3 is made up of 15 amino acids. The repertoire was sequenced with immunoSEQ multiplex PCR; TCRdb's copy has only in-frame clones and lacks some. Among about 130,000 clones listed, about 94% were seen once. The rearrangement joins TRBV6-5 to TRBJ2-3; tentatively, D is TRBD1 (6 bases). Sequenced material: PBMCs. The sequence came from a man aged 55 to 70 with colorectal cancer. The CDR3 nucleotides read TGTGCCAGCAGTTTAAGGGGGTTCTTCACAGATACGCAGTATTTT. This gives the protein CASSLRGFFTDTQYF.